Many counts were recorded for the clone carrying this T cell receptor (beta chain). What it binds is unknown. The data derive from a study of T-cell reconstitution after alpha-beta-depleted transplantation in children. Overall study findings and caveats: The main origin of T-cell counts and diversity one year after transplant was newly produced T cells. Several hundred expanded graft clones reportedly supplied alpha-beta T cells about two months after transplant. For some patients, TCRbeta diversity was high at day 60 because of recipient T cells and thymic progenitors that survived.

The CDR3 is 14 residues long. With 0 bases clipped from V and 9 bases from J, the junction kept 5 bases outside the gene matches. The V gene's germline CDR1 is LGHNA and CDR2 YNFKEQ. The TCRbeta library was prepared with unique molecular identifiers. TCRdb processed the PCR reads anew with MiXCR; each CDR3 protein has one entry. The table includes about 300,000 distinct CDR3 sequences, 6% to 10% detected once. This sample comprised peripheral blood, obtained 360 days after TCRalphabeta/CD19-depleted stem cell transplant. The TCR was taken from a female patient aged 2-10 years who had a stem cell transplant for Fanconi anemia, so the T cells may come from the graft donor. V usage is TRBV4-2 and J usage is TRBJ1-5, with TRBD1 matching over 7 bases. This CDR3 is CASSQEDRQGPQHF. CDR3 sequence (DNA): TGTGCCAGCAGCCAAGAGGACAGACAGGGGCCCCAGCATTTT.